The 28 T cell receptor beta chains below come from one sample, sequenced in a study of cytomegalovirus exposure and HLA in healthy donors. 13 Jbeta primers and 60 Vbeta primers were used for the PCR. Measured with immunoSEQ multiplex PCR; TCRdb has only the in-frame clones, and not every one. The table lists around 210,000 clones, about 77% of them singletons. The specimen was PBMCs. All receptors come from a boy younger than 18 in good health and CMV-seronegative.

The J gene is TRBJ1-1, the V gene TRBV5-1; D is possibly TRBD1 (6 bases). This CDR3 has 15 amino acids. The V end was cut by 0 bases, the J end by 4 bases, with 13 bases between. Per the germline V gene, CDR1 is SGHRS and CDR2 is YFSETQ. This CDR3 reads CASSLEDSWVTEAFF. The CDR3 coding sequence is TGCGCCAGCAGCTTGGAGGACAGTTGGGTCACTGAAGCTTTCTTT.

V is TRBV29-1 and J is TRBJ1-2, with TRBD1 matching over 10 bases. Trimming cost V 6 bases and J 5 bases; bases outside gene matches: 12. In germline, CDR1 is SQVTM, CDR2 ANQGSEA. CDR3 size: 15 residues. CDR3 DNA: TGCAGCGTGGGACGGGGACAGGGGAGCCGGTATGGCTACACCTTC. It translates to CSVGRGQGSRYGYTF.

This clone was seen a handful of times. V usage is TRBV10-1 and J usage is TRBJ2-1; 8 nucleotides agree with TRBD1. V lost 6 bases, J lost 13 bases, and 11 bases stayed unmatched. CDR1 WNHNN and CDR2 SYGVQD come from the germline V gene (reference sequence). The CDR3 runs 13 residues. The CDR3 loop is CASSLNDGQGQFF. In nucleotides, the CDR3 is TGCGCCAGCAGCCTCAATGATGGACAGGGACAGTTCTTC.

Notes on this clone: At the DNA level, this CDR3 is encoded by other sequences in the same sample as well. The V and J genes are TRBV30 and TRBJ1-5; D gene unclear. V lost 0 bases and J lost 2, with 5 bases in between. Germline V CDR1 and CDR2: GTSNPN, SVGIG (reference sequence). The CDR3 has 13 residues. CDR3 nucleotides: TGTGCCTGGAGTGTGCGTGGCAATCAGCCCCAGCATTTT. This gives the protein CAWSVRGNQPQHF. The full variable domain, completed using reference TRBV30 and TRBJ1-5, is SQTIHQWPATLVQPVGSPLSLECTVEGTSNPNLYWYRQAAGRGLQLLFYSVGIGQISSEVPQNLSASRPQDRQFILSSKKLLLSDSGFYLCAWSVRGNQPQHFGDGTRLSIL.

This clone came up once. This chain joins TRBV6-1 and TRBJ1-1; tentatively, D is TRBD1 (5 bases). CDR1 and CDR2 from the germline V gene are MNHNS and SASEGT. CDR3 length equals 14 residues. V was pared by 4 bases and J by 1 base, with 10 bases between. CDR3 nucleotide sequence: TGTGCCAGCAGTGGCAGGGTCCCGAACACTGAAGCTTTCTTT. As protein: CASSGRVPNTEAFF.

CDR3 sequence reads: CASSELNSYGYTF. The CDR3 bases are TGCGCCAGCAGTGAATTGAACAGCTATGGCTACACCTTC. The chain carries TRBV10-2 and TRBJ1-2; D unclear. The ends were cut back, 3 bases at V and 4 bases at J, with 9 bases in the middle. The V gene's germline CDR1 is WSHSY and CDR2 SAAADI. CDR3 length: 13 amino acids.

The V and J genes are TRBV5-4 and TRBJ2-5; 9 bases align to TRBD1. J gave up 4 bases and V 4 bases, and 5 bases lay outside the gene matches. This CDR3 is built from 14 residues. Looked up from germline, CDR1 is SGHNT and CDR2 is YYREEE (reference sequence). The CDR3 bases are TGTGCCAGCAGCGGGGGGACAGGGCCAGAGACCCAGTACTTC. It yields the protein CASSGGTGPETQYF.

V is TRBV4-1 and J is TRBJ2-1; a possible D gene is TRBD1 (6 bases). Germline-derived CDR1 and CDR2 are MGHRA and YSYEKL. This CDR3 spans 18 amino acids. V lost 0 bases, J lost 6 bases, and 21 bases lay in between. The chain's CDR3 is CASSQDLLGAAQSNEQFF. Written as DNA, the CDR3 is TGCGCCAGCAGCCAAGATTTATTGGGGGCCGCGCAATCCAATGAGCAGTTCTTC.

The chain links TRBV30 to TRBJ2-5, with TRBD2 matching over 9 bases. The better agreement between TRBJ2-7 and the DNA end casts doubt on the J call. This CDR3 has 15 amino acids. Germline CDR1 is GTSNPN and CDR2 is SVGIG (reference sequence). The CDR3 nucleotides read TGTGCCTGGAGTGTAAGCGGGGGGAGGACCTACGAGCAGTACTTC. Residues: CAWSVSGGRTYEQYF.

V gene TRBV30 combines with J gene TRBJ2-5, with a weak D call TRBD2 (5 bases). Germline V CDR1 and CDR2: GTSNPN, SVGIG (reference sequence). The CDR3 spans 15 residues. V lost 1 base and J 2 bases, leaving 14 bases between the germline ends. The CDR3 region has the DNA TGTGCCTGGAGTGCTAAGCGCCGGGATCAAGAGACCCAGTACTTC. This encodes CAWSAKRRDQETQYF.

A single count supports this clone. At one boundary the junction diverges from the germline segment, which might be a read error. Within the sample, other DNA sequences also encode this same CDR3. This sequence joins TRBV18 and TRBJ2-3, with 12 bases aligning to TRBD2. Germline V gene lookup returns CDR1 KGHSH and CDR2 LQKENI. CDR3 length equals 15 residues. CDR3 coding DNA: TGTGCCAGCTCCCCACTAGCGGGGGGCACCGATACGCAGTATTTT. This encodes CASSPLAGGTDTQYF.

V is TRBV19 and J is TRBJ1-1; no clear D. V dropped 5 bases and J dropped 0 bases, with 10 bases sitting between them. Germline V gene data show CDR1 as LNHDA and CDR2 as SQIVND (reference sequence). The CDR3 is 14 amino acids. CDR3 loop: CASSPERMNTEAFF. CDR3 nucleotides: TGTGCCAGTAGTCCAGAAAGAATGAACACTGAAGCTTTCTTT.

The V gene is TRBV19, the J gene TRBJ1-5; TRBD1 is a possible D gene (5 bases). The CDR3 loop spans 13 amino acids. CDR1 is LNHDA, CDR2 SQIVND, per germline (reference sequence). Trimming removed 4 bases at V and 2 bases at J, with 6 bases between. CDR3 bases: TGTGCCAGTAGTAAAGGGGGCAATCAGCCCCAGCATTTT. It codes for CASSKGGNQPQHF.

This rearrangement joins TRBV18 to TRBJ1-5; maybe TRBD1 (5 bases). V was clipped by 3 bases and J by 1 base, with 13 bases between them. CDR1 KGHSH and CDR2 LQKENI come from the germline V gene. The CDR3 is 16 amino acids. CDR3 protein: CASSPSGGGSNQPQHF. The CDR3 nucleotides read TGTGCCAGCTCACCGAGTGGGGGGGGAAGCAATCAGCCCCAGCATTTT.

This clone was seen once. The chain has TRBV6-4 and TRBJ1-5; the D is unclear. This CDR3 has 13 amino acids. V lost 5 bases to trimming and J lost 1 base, with 6 bases between them. In germline, CDR1 is MRHNA, CDR2 SNTAGT. The CDR3 DNA is TGTGCCAGCAGTACAGAAAGCAATCAGCCCCAGCATTTT. The encoded protein is CASSTESNQPQHF.

The V call is TRBV10-3, the J call TRBJ2-5; unclear D gene. Trimming removed 1 base from V and 1 base from J, with 10 bases in between. Germline CDR1 and CDR2: ENHRY and SYGVKD. The CDR3 is made up of 15 amino acids. The CDR3 loop is CAISEFGGTQETQYF. In DNA, the CDR3 is TGTGCCATCAGTGAGTTCGGCGGCACCCAAGAGACCCAGTACTTC.

The chain employs TRBV30 and TRBJ2-1, with 7 bases that match TRBD1. V was clipped by 3 bases and J by 0 bases; unmatched bases: 5. This CDR3 is built from 15 residues. From germline, CDR1 is GTSNPN and CDR2 SVGIG (reference sequence). This CDR3 reads CAWRTGSYSYNEQFF. Here the CDR3 DNA reads TGTGCCTGGAGGACAGGGTCTTACTCCTACAATGAGCAGTTCTTC. Full variable domain (outside the CDR3, taken from reference TRBV30 and TRBJ2-1): SQTIHQWPATLVQPVGSPLSLECTVEGTSNPNLYWYRQAAGRGLQLLFYSVGIGQISSEVPQNLSASRPQDRQFILSSKKLLLSDSGFYLCAWRTGSYSYNEQFFGPGTRLTVL.

The rearrangement links TRBV10-3 to TRBJ2-1, with 9 bases fitting TRBD1. Germline lookup yields CDR1 ENHRY and CDR2 SYGVKD. With V trimmed by 6 bases and J by 10 bases, 10 bases remained unmatched. The CDR3 is 14 residues long. CDR3 residues: CAIRSTGQGGEQFF. The CDR3 region has the DNA TGTGCCATCAGGAGCACGGGACAGGGTGGAGAGCAGTTCTTC.

This clone occurred a few times. The chain carries TRBV4-1 and TRBJ2-2; no definite D call. Germline-derived CDR1 and CDR2 are MGHRA and YSYEKL. The CDR3 totals 14 residues. The V and J ends lost 4 bases and 6 bases respectively, with 12 bases between them. The DNA of the CDR3 is TGCGCCAGCAGCCTCCTCGTGTCGGCCGGGGAGCTGTTTTTT. Translating gives CASSLLVSAGELFF.

This chain connects TRBV30 to TRBJ2-2, with D tentatively TRBD1 (5 bases). Germline lookup yields CDR1 GTSNPN and CDR2 SVGIG (reference sequence). Trimming removed 5 bases at V and 5 bases at J, with 12 bases between. CDR3 size: 13 residues. The chain's CDR3 is CAWDFRETGELFF. In DNA, the CDR3 is TGTGCCTGGGATTTCAGGGAAACCGGGGAGCTGTTTTTT.

J is TRBJ1-2 and V is TRBV5-4; tentative D call: TRBD1 (5 bases). This CDR3 has 13 residues. V lost 0 bases to trimming and J lost 8 bases, with 11 bases between them. In germline, CDR1 is SGHNT, CDR2 YYREEE (reference sequence). CDR3 sequence (DNA): TGTGCCAGCAGCTTGGATGGGGCGCGGGGCTACACCTTC. Its protein is CASSLDGARGYTF.

On this clone itself: Distinct nucleotide sequences in the sample also encode this CDR3. This chain joins TRBV6-5 and TRBJ2-3; D remains unclear. V lost 5 bases and J 0 bases, leaving 9 bases between the germline ends. The CDR3 totals 14 residues. Germline CDR1 and CDR2: MNHEY and SVGAGI. CDR3 sequence (DNA): TGTGCCAGCAGTAGAGGCGGTAGCACAGATACGCAGTATTTT. Translated, it gives CASSRGGSTDTQYF.

The J gene is TRBJ2-7, the V gene TRBV2, with D unclear. Deletions cut 0 bases from V and 7 bases from J, with 10 bases between. This CDR3 has 13 amino acids. Per germline, CDR1 SNHLY and CDR2 FYNNEI. Here the CDR3 DNA reads TGTGCCAGCAGTGAAGCGCATGCGGCAGAGCAGTACTTC. This gives the protein CASSEAHAAEQYF.

The chain carries TRBV20-1 and TRBJ2-5, with no clear D. The V gene lost 4 bases and the J gene lost 8 bases, with 8 bases spanning the gap. The CDR3 is made up of 10 amino acids. CDR1 and CDR2 from the germline V gene are DFQATT and SNEGSKA (reference sequence). In DNA, the CDR3 is TGCAGTGCTACTAATTTTACCCAGTACTTC. Protein sequence: CSATNFTQYF.

This sequence joins TRBV2 and TRBJ2-7; 8 nucleotides align to TRBD2. The CDR3 has 13 amino acids. Germline trimming cut 6 bases from V and 4 bases from J; bases unmatched to any gene: 5. Germline CDR1 reads SNHLY; CDR2 reads FYNNEI. The CDR3 is CASRTGGLYEQYF. CDR3 in DNA: TGTGCCAGCAGAACGGGAGGGCTGTACGAGCAGTACTTC.

The V call is TRBV7-9, the J call TRBJ2-7; D is ambiguous. This CDR3 spans 12 amino acids. Germline V gene lookup returns CDR1 SEHNR and CDR2 FQNEAQ (reference sequence). V was trimmed by 2 bases and J by 2 bases, leaving 4 bases between them. This CDR3 is CASSLWPYEQYF. The CDR3 coding sequence is TGTGCCAGCAGCTTATGGCCCTACGAGCAGTACTTC.

The chain carries TRBV9 and TRBJ2-5; 7 bases agree with TRBD1. The DNA matches TRBJ2-7 better at its end, which makes the J call doubtful. CDR1 SGDLS and CDR2 YYNGEE come from the germline V gene. The CDR3 spans 16 residues. CDR3 amino acids: CASSPRQGILPGEQYF. Here the CDR3 DNA reads TGTGCCAGCAGCCCGAGACAGGGAATCCTCCCAGGCGAGCAGTACTTC.

The rearrangement uses TRBV28 and TRBJ1-1; TRBD1 matches at 9 bases. The J segment lost 10 bases and the V segment lost 6 bases, leaving 6 bases of the junction unmatched. Germline V gene lookup returns CDR1 MDHEN and CDR2 SYDVKM. This CDR3 is 12 amino acids long. CDR3 DNA: TGTGCCAGCAGGATACGACAGGGGGTAGCTTTCTTT. Protein: CASRIRQGVAFF.